This T cell receptor (beta chain) was obtained from a study of blood T cell repertoires in COVID-19. Original methodology: Reference gene primer amplification in the assay estimated nucleated cell counts. The protocol was immunoSEQ multiplex PCR, while the TCRdb copy is restricted to in-frame clones and leaves out a portion. The DNA gave D and trimming, while V, J and clone size come from that table. The table records 200,000 to 250,000 clones, about 86% of them present only once. The V gene's germline CDR1 is SGHTA and CDR2 FQGTGA. This CDR3 spans 15 amino acids. V lost 0 bases and J lost 8; bases outside the gene matches: 6.

The sequence came from a woman between 25 and 40 years old who had recovered from COVID-19. The sequenced sample was peripheral blood. This chain joins TRBV7-3 and TRBJ2-3; 9 nucleotides agree with TRBD2. The CDR3 DNA follows: TGTGCCAGCAGCTTAACTCGCGGGGGGGCCGGTACGCAGTATTTT. Translating it yields CASSLTRGGAGTQYF.